This TCR beta chain is drawn from a study of cytomegalovirus exposure and HLA in healthy donors. Notes on the study in general: Solely CMV serostatus was available to characterize immune exposure.

With regard to this clone: Its antigen is not known.

V gave up 2 bases and J gave up 2 bases, with 13 bases separating them. The CDR3 length is 15 residues. Germline V gene lookup returns CDR1 SNHLY and CDR2 FYNNEI. It was with 60 Vbeta and 13 Jbeta primers that the PCR ran. The repertoire was sequenced with immunoSEQ multiplex PCR; TCRdb's copy has only in-frame clones and lacks some. The sample records some 130,000 clones, under 85% being singletons. Sequenced: PBMCs. The receptor was derived from a boy aged 5-17 years in good health and CMV-seronegative. J is TRBJ2-7 and V is TRBV2; D unresolved. CDR3 protein: CASSESAGPTYEQYF. DNA of the CDR3: TGTGCCAGCAGTGAATCGGCAGGTCCTACCTACGAGCAGTACTTC. Filled out from reference TRBV2 and TRBJ2-7, the complete variable domain reads EPEVTQTPSHQVTQMGQEVILRCVPISNHLYFYWYRQILGQKVEFLVSFYNNEISEKSEIFDDQFSVERPDGSNFTLKIRSTKLEDSAMYFCASSESAGPTYEQYFGPGTRLTVT.